This T cell receptor beta chain was recorded in a study of response to subunit inactivated influenza vaccine. Using its own MiXCR run on the RT-PCR reads, TCRdb lists one record per CDR3 protein. This sample has hundreds of thousands of distinct CDR3 sequences; roughly 10% occur once, and the top ten carry 11%. General observations from the study: Each seasonal flu vaccination may recruit only limited new T cells, authors suggested.

Trimming cost V 2 bases and J 5 bases, with 9 bases left between them. The CDR3 spans 13 residues. Worth noting for this clonotype: Its antigen is unidentified.

This same sample was also taken into another study, of T cells expressing NK-cell markers. That study adds: Production of TCR beta cDNA relied on 5'RACE template switching with UMIs. Among eight sequenced donors, seven carried HCMV seropositivity while one was seronegative. Sorting of alpha-beta TCR T cells alone was achieved in several experiments with an anti-gamma-delta TCR antibody. Dominant NKG2C+ clonotypes made up about 1.0-7.0% of CD8+ T cells in several donors.

The material was PBMCs from blood, obtained on the day of vaccination. V is TRBV12-3 or TRBV12-4 and J is TRBJ2-5; D unclear. The sequence was obtained from a middle-aged man who received an inactivated influenza vaccine. The CDR3 DNA is TGTGCCAGCAGTTTACCGACCGGCGAGACCCAGTACTTC. This gives the protein CASSLPTGETQYF.